The entry below describes one TCR beta chain. 60 Vbeta and 13 Jbeta primers were used in PCR. Sequenced by immunoSEQ multiplex PCR; TCRdb stores in-frame clones only, minus some. Of approximately 150,000 clones in the sample, under 85% were seen once. With 3 bases removed from V and 1 base from J, the gap between germline ends came to 6 bases. The CDR3 is 13 amino acids. Germline V gene sequence: CDR1 MGHRA, CDR2 YSYEKL. The data were obtained in a study of cytomegalovirus exposure and HLA in healthy donors. This sequence joins TRBV4-1 and TRBJ2-5; possible D gene TRBD1, 5 bases. Sequenced input: PBMCs. This TCR came from a human donor in good health. This CDR3 reads CASSQGLQETQYF. For the CDR3, the DNA is TGCGCCAGCAGCCAGGGGCTCCAAGAGACCCAGTACTTC.